This paragraph covers one T cell receptor beta chain sequence. Its antigen is undetermined. V was shortened by 3 bases and J by 7 bases, with 12 bases between the two germline ends. CDR3 size: 13 residues. Germline CDR1 is MDHEN and CDR2 is SYDVKM. The sample is drawn from a study of T cell responses to AZD1222 COVID-19 vaccine. Whole-study findings and limits: Recipients of AZD1222 seropositive at baseline numbered only 5 or 6.

This table comes from immunoSEQ multiplex PCR, and its TCRdb copy is limited to in-frame clones, with some not included. Found here are tens of thousands of clones, around 90% of them singletons; the top ten hold around 5.1%. This chain connects TRBV28 to TRBJ1-2; the D is unclear. This clonotype originated in an adult who received the AZD1222 COVID-19 vaccine. Material: peripheral blood, obtained 28 days after the second AZD1222 dose. The CDR3 nucleotides are TGTGCCAGCAGTTTGCTTCAGAGGTCTGGCTACACCTTC. Its translation: CASSLLQRSGYTF.